The 26 T cell receptor beta chains presented below share a single source sample, sequenced in a study of blood T cell repertoires in COVID-19. Repertoires were generated with immunoSEQ multiplex PCR, while TCRdb's copy carries only in-frame clones and drops some. The repertoire has over 150,000 clones, about 88% of them found once; the top ten carry around 7.8%. Specimen: PBMCs or T cells enriched from blood (not recorded which). These receptors were obtained from a man aged 50-59 years who had recovered from COVID-19.

This sequence joins TRBV5-1 and TRBJ1-4, with TRBD1 as a possible D gene (5 bases). Germline lookup yields CDR1 SGHRS and CDR2 YFSETQ. This CDR3 spans 13 amino acids. The V and J ends lost 0 bases and 12 bases respectively, with 12 bases between them. The CDR3 reads CASSLDRRGELFF. Written as DNA, the CDR3 is TGCGCCAGCAGCTTGGATCGTCGGGGGGAACTGTTTTTT.

This chain connects TRBV4-3 to TRBJ2-3, with D possibly matching TRBD2 (6 bases). This CDR3 has 16 amino acids. Per the germline V gene, CDR1 is LGHNA and CDR2 is YSLEER. Between the trimmed V and J ends, which lost 0 bases and 3 bases, there was a span of 13 bases. CDR3 in DNA: TGCGCCAGCAGCCAAGATGTCGGGGGTCGGACAGATACGCAGTATTTT. Protein: CASSQDVGGRTDTQYF.

This clone showed up just once. The rearrangement joins TRBV28 to TRBJ1-2; 12 nucleotides agree with TRBD1. Germline V gene data show CDR1 as MDHEN and CDR2 as SYDVKM. The CDR3 is 20 amino acids. Trimming at V came to 5 bases and at J to 2 bases, leaving 18 bases not matched to a gene. The chain's CDR3 is CASSPSPGGTGGAVNYGYTF. CDR3 coding DNA: TGTGCCAGCAGTCCCAGTCCCGGTGGGACAGGGGGCGCGGTGAACTATGGCTACACCTTC.

The chain is built from TRBV4-2 and TRBJ1-5; D not certain. Deletions cut 0 bases from V and 0 bases from J, with 9 bases between. Germline values: CDR1 LGHNA, CDR2 YNFKEQ. The length of the CDR3 is 16 residues. The CDR3 DNA is TGTGCCAGCAGCCAAGATCGAGTTGGTAGCAATCAGCCCCAGCATTTT. This codes for CASSQDRVGSNQPQHF.

V is TRBV7-9 and J is TRBJ1-2; 7 positions match TRBD1. The length of the CDR3 is 14 residues. V lost 4 bases and J lost 8; bases outside the gene matches: 10. The germline gives CDR1 SEHNR, CDR2 FQNEAQ (reference sequence). CDR3 protein: CASSSYRGSAGYTF. CDR3 DNA: TGTGCCAGCAGCTCCTACAGGGGATCGGCCGGCTACACCTTC.

This rearrangement joins TRBV7-2 to TRBJ2-3; D gene unclear. The CDR3 contains 14 residues. The germline V and J ends were trimmed by 2 bases and 3 bases, with 9 bases remaining between them. Germline-derived CDR1 and CDR2 are SGHTA and FQGNSA. The CDR3 here is CASSLSSRTDTQYF. The DNA of the CDR3 is TGTGCCAGCAGCTTATCAAGCCGTACAGATACGCAGTATTTT.

The chain joins TRBV15 to TRBJ1-3; 9 nucleotides line up with TRBD1. The CDR3 has 16 residues. Germline V lookup: CDR1 LNHNV, CDR2 YYDKDF (reference sequence). Germline trimming cut 4 bases from V and 0 bases from J; bases unmatched to any gene: 4. The DNA for the CDR3 is TGTGCCACCAGCATCGGACAGGGGACCTCTGGAAACACCATATATTTT. Its protein product is CATSIGQGTSGNTIYF.

The chain has TRBV2 and TRBJ2-7; 9 positions match TRBD1. Germline assignment: CDR1 SNHLY and CDR2 FYNNEI. This CDR3 has 12 amino acids. With 8 bases clipped from V and 5 bases from J, the junction kept 4 bases outside the gene matches. As DNA, the CDR3 is TGTGCCAGCGGACAGGGGTCCCACGAGCAGTACTTC. Its translation: CASGQGSHEQYF.

A single count supports this clone. The genes are TRBV6-6 and TRBJ1-2, with TRBD1 identical over 7 bases. V lost 7 bases and J lost 5; bases outside the gene matches: 10. CDR1 and CDR2 (germline): MNHNY, SVGAGI (reference sequence). The CDR3 runs 14 residues. The CDR3 sequence: CASIGQASTYGYTF. DNA of the CDR3: TGTGCCAGCATAGGACAGGCCAGCACTTATGGCTACACCTTC.

J is TRBJ1-3 and V is TRBV5-1; possible D gene TRBD1, 5 bases. V dropped 4 bases and J dropped 1 base, with 12 bases sitting between them. From germline, CDR1 is SGHRS and CDR2 YFSETQ. The CDR3 runs to 15 residues. CDR3 protein: CASSPAGGSGNTIYF. Written as DNA, the CDR3 is TGCGCCAGCAGCCCGGCGGGGGGTTCTGGAAACACCATATATTTT. The full variable domain, completed using reference TRBV5-1 and TRBJ1-3, is KAGVTQTPRYLIKTRGQQVTLSCSPISGHRSVSWYQQTPGQGLQFLFEYFSETQRNKGNFPGRFSGRQFSNSRSEMNVSTLELGDSALYLCASSPAGGSGNTIYFGEGSWLTVV.

The rearrangement uses TRBV2 and TRBJ2-6; D is perhaps TRBD1 (5 bases). The ends were cut back, 4 bases at V and 0 bases at J, with 10 bases in the middle. Germline values: CDR1 SNHLY, CDR2 FYNNEI. The CDR3 extends over 16 amino acids. In DNA form, the CDR3 reads TGTGCCAGCAGTGCACGACAGTACTCTGGGGCCAACGTCCTGACTTTC. This translates into CASSARQYSGANVLTF.

The chain couples TRBV6-1 to TRBJ1-2; D ambiguous. V dropped 2 bases and J dropped 4 bases, with 17 bases sitting between them. Germline-derived CDR1 and CDR2 are MNHNS and SASEGT. The length of the CDR3 is 16 residues. CDR3: CASSEREGHPSYGYTF. Here the CDR3 DNA reads TGTGCCAGCAGTGAAAGGGAGGGCCATCCGTCCTATGGCTACACCTTC.

This rearrangement joins TRBV27 to TRBJ1-1; D perhaps matches TRBD1 (6 bases). The CDR3 is made up of 17 amino acids. Germline V CDR1 and CDR2: MNHEY, SMNVEV (reference sequence). V lost 7 bases and J 0 bases, leaving 21 bases between the germline ends. The CDR3 DNA is TGTGCCAGCAAATACTCAAAGCCGGGACAAATGAACACTGAAGCTTTCTTT. It encodes CASKYSKPGQMNTEAFF.

The chain joins TRBV7-2 to TRBJ1-6; 8 nucleotides align to TRBD1. The CDR3 has 15 residues. Germline V gene lookup returns CDR1 SGHTA and CDR2 FQGNSA. With 1 base clipped from V and 9 bases from J, the junction kept 5 bases outside the gene matches. CDR3 bases: TGTGCCAGCAGCTTAGAACAGGGGGTAGGTTCACCCCTCCACTTT. Translating it yields CASSLEQGVGSPLHF.

The chain joins TRBV25-1 to TRBJ1-4; a possible D gene is TRBD1 (6 bases). The CDR3 runs 13 residues. The V and J ends lost 5 bases and 7 bases respectively, with 11 bases between them. Germline V gives CDR1 MGHDK, CDR2 SYGVNS. The CDR3 here is CASSPRGLEKLFF. The DNA of the CDR3 is TGTGCCAGCAGTCCCAGGGGTCTTGAAAAACTGTTTTTT.

This clone appeared a few times. V and J are TRBV3-1 (or the pseudogene TRBV3-2) and TRBJ1-1; unclear D gene. The V end lost 3 bases, the J end lost 11 bases, and 10 bases lay between the germline ends. This CDR3 contains 11 residues. Germline CDR1 and CDR2: LGHDT and YNNKEL (reference sequence). The CDR3 here is CASSQNREAFF. The CDR3 nucleotides read TGTGCCAGCAGCCAGAACAGAGAGGCTTTCTTT.

The chain recombines TRBV6-5 with TRBJ1-2, with TRBD1 matching 10 bases. Trimming took 4 bases from V and 8 from J; bases not matched to a gene: 10. The CDR3 contains 15 residues. Germline assignment: CDR1 MNHEY and CDR2 SVGAGI. CDR3 in amino acids: CASSSPGTGVRGYTF. The CDR3 DNA reads TGTGCCAGCAGTTCCCCCGGGACAGGGGTCCGAGGCTACACCTTC.

The rearrangement joins TRBV7-9 to TRBJ1-4; TRBD1 is a possible D gene (5 bases). Germline loops: CDR1 SEHNR, CDR2 FQNEAQ (reference sequence). The CDR3 sequence is 15 residues long. The ends were cut back, 1 base at V and 5 bases at J, with 11 bases in the middle. The CDR3 region has the DNA TGTGCCAGCAGCTTAGGTCCAGGGCAGAATGAAAAACTGTTTTTT. Its protein product is CASSLGPGQNEKLFF.

This sequence joins TRBV9 and TRBJ2-1; D may be TRBD1 (7 bases). Trimming cost V 4 bases and J 6 bases, with 20 bases left between them. Germline V gene sequence: CDR1 SGDLS, CDR2 YYNGEE. The CDR3 has 16 amino acids. The CDR3 here is CASSTGGQTWGNEQFF. The CDR3 bases are TGTGCCAGCAGCACCGGGGGACAGACGTGGGGCAATGAGCAGTTCTTC.

The chain is built from TRBV11-3 and TRBJ2-2; the match to TRBD1 covers 8 bases. After removal of 6 bases from V and 3 bases from J, the junction contained 12 bases not matched to a gene. Germline lookup yields CDR1 SGHNT and CDR2 YENEEA. This CDR3 is 17 amino acids long. The CDR3 nucleotides read TGTGCCAGCAGACCCGGGGGCGGACAGGGCGACACCGGGGAGCTGTTTTTT. This codes for CASRPGGGQGDTGELFF.

V is TRBV6-6 and J is TRBJ1-5; 11 bases agree with TRBD1. V lost 6 bases and J lost 1; bases outside the gene matches: 17. CDR1 is MNHNY, CDR2 SVGAGI, per germline (reference sequence). The CDR3 loop spans 20 amino acids. The CDR3 reads CASSLASGTGGRQSNQPQHF. DNA for the CDR3: TGTGCCAGCAGCTTAGCAAGTGGGACAGGGGGACGACAGAGCAATCAGCCCCAGCATTTT.

The rearrangement uses TRBV27 and TRBJ1-4; D uncertain. The V end lost 0 bases, the J end lost 5 bases, and 13 bases lay between the germline ends. Germline loops: CDR1 MNHEY, CDR2 SMNVEV (reference sequence). CDR3 size: 16 residues. The CDR3 reads CASSLSPGRRNEKLFF. The CDR3 coding sequence is TGTGCCAGCAGTTTATCACCCGGGAGGAGGAATGAAAAACTGTTTTTT.

The chain recombines TRBV25-1 with TRBJ1-3; TRBD1 matches 8 bases. The J segment lost 0 bases and the V segment lost 6 bases, leaving 1 base of the junction unmatched. Germline loops: CDR1 MGHDK, CDR2 SYGVNS. This CDR3 comprises 14 residues. The CDR3 protein is CASRTGGSGNTIYF. The CDR3 region has the DNA TGTGCCAGCAGAACAGGGGGCTCTGGAAACACCATATATTTT.

A word on this clone: Other DNA sequences in the sample encode the same CDR3. The chain is built from TRBV5-4 and TRBJ1-2; 9 bases line up with TRBD1. The CDR3 sequence is 15 residues long. The junction had 8 bases not matched to a gene; V was cut back by 5 bases and J by 3 bases. CDR1 and CDR2 (germline): SGHNT, YYREEE (reference sequence). The CDR3 region has the DNA TGTGCCAGCAGTCCGGAGGGACAGGGACACTATGGCTACACCTTC. It is translated as CASSPEGQGHYGYTF.

The V and J genes are TRBV14 and TRBJ2-5; 8 positions agree with TRBD2. The germline CDR1 and CDR2 sequences are SGHDN and FVKESK. Trimming took 1 base from V and 7 from J; bases not matched to a gene: 11. The CDR3 runs to 16 residues. The CDR3 loop is CASSQGVGGAQGTQYF. CDR3 DNA: TGTGCCAGCAGCCAAGGTGTCGGGGGGGCTCAGGGGACCCAGTACTTC.

This clone was seen only a few times. The V and J genes are TRBV7-2 and TRBJ2-2; 7 bases match TRBD1. Trimming cost V 5 bases and J 6 bases; bases outside gene matches: 6. Germline assignment: CDR1 SGHTA and CDR2 FQGNSA. The CDR3 consists of 14 residues. CDR3 in amino acids: CASSDTGVPGELFF. Written as DNA, the CDR3 is TGTGCCAGCAGCGACACAGGGGTTCCCGGGGAGCTGTTTTTT. The whole variable domain, filled in from reference TRBV7-2 and TRBJ2-2, reads GAGVSQSPSNKVTEKGKDVELRCDPISGHTALYWYRQSLGQGLEFLIYFQGNSAPDKSGLPSDRFSAERTGGSVSTLTIQRTQQEDSAVYLCASSDTGVPGELFFGEGSRLTVL.